This T cell receptor (beta chain) was captured in a study of T cell repertoires in cytomegalovirus infection. This clonotype was counted only a few times. Antigen unknown. MiXCR, applied by TCRdb to the reads, yields one record per CDR3 protein. Altogether some 590,000 distinct CDR3 sequences are present, roughly 43% being singletons, with the ten largest covering 48%. The CDR3 contains 15 residues. The V end lost 7 bases, the J end lost 5 bases, and 20 bases lay between the germline ends. Germline V gives CDR1 SNHLY, CDR2 FYNNEI. This TCR was sampled from a human donor in good health (CMV status not recorded). Some clones in this sample may be carry-over from other donors' samples. Here the sequenced sample was cultured PBMCs, taken from culture after CMV antigen stimulation. The chain recombines TRBV2 with TRBJ2-5; D remains ambiguous. The CDR3 sequence: CASILGWAARETQYF. In nucleotides, the CDR3 is TGTGCCAGCATTCTCGGTTGGGCGGCCCGGGAGACCCAGTACTTC.